These T cell receptor beta chains were read from a single sample in a study of CD8+ T cells in alopecia areata. Profiled with immunoSEQ multiplex PCR; TCRdb holds only in-frame clones, not every one. The profile shows about 180,000 clones, around half of them singletons. This specimen consisted of CD8+ T cells sorted from blood, obtained at week 24, from a patient treated with tofacitinib. The receptor source for this set is a human donor with alopecia areata. The CDR3 runs from the conserved cysteine through the conserved F or W. Fields, in order: clone size, D gene, CDR3 length, V gene, J gene, CDR3 DNA, CDR3 protein. D genes are given only for firm matches. A row's size may be missing; if present it is once, few, many or a size class.

clone_size: -; d_call: TRBD1; cdr3_length: 16; v_call: TRBV13; j_call: TRBJ1-4; cdr3_nt: TGTGCCAGCAGCCACGCAGGGGGACAGATTAATGAAAAACTGTTTTTT; cdr3_aa: CASSHAGGQINEKLFF
clone_size: -; d_call: -; cdr3_length: 14; v_call: TRBV30; j_call: TRBJ2-7; cdr3_nt: TGTGCCTGGAGCGGTGACTCGAGCGGTTACGAGCAGTACTTC; cdr3_aa: CAWSGDSSGYEQYF
clone_size: -; d_call: -; cdr3_length: 10; v_call: TRBV6-5; j_call: TRBJ1-5; cdr3_nt: TGTGCCAGCGGTAATCAGCCCCAGCATTTT; cdr3_aa: CASGNQPQHF
clone_size: few; d_call: -; cdr3_length: 17; v_call: TRBV13; j_call: TRBJ1-2; cdr3_nt: TGTGCCAGCAGCTTAGGGGCTCGGGCAGTAGCTAACTATGGCTACACCTTC; cdr3_aa: CASSLGARAVANYGYTF
clone_size: -; d_call: -; cdr3_length: 12; v_call: TRBV11-2; j_call: TRBJ2-7; cdr3_nt: TGTGCCAGCAGCTTACAGATCTACGAGCAGTACTTC; cdr3_aa: CASSLQIYEQYF
clone_size: -; d_call: TRBD1; cdr3_length: 14; v_call: TRBV29-1; j_call: TRBJ2-3; cdr3_nt: TGCAGCGTTATGGGACAGGGGGAGGCAGATACGCAGTATTTT; cdr3_aa: CSVMGQGEADTQYF
clone_size: once; d_call: -; cdr3_length: 15; v_call: TRBV15; j_call: TRBJ1-2; cdr3_nt: TGTGCCACCAGCAGACCAAAAGAGCGACGCGGAGGCTACACCTTC; cdr3_aa: CATSRPKERRGGYTF
clone_size: -; d_call: -; cdr3_length: 10; v_call: TRBV30; j_call: TRBJ1-1; cdr3_nt: TGTGCCTGCACCAACACTGAAGCTTTCTTT; cdr3_aa: CACTNTEAFF
clone_size: -; d_call: -; cdr3_length: 12; v_call: TRBV29-1; j_call: TRBJ1-2; cdr3_nt: TGCAGCGTTGATCTTGGGGGTTATGGCTACACCTTC; cdr3_aa: CSVDLGGYGYTF
clone_size: few; d_call: -; cdr3_length: 17; v_call: TRBV23-1; j_call: TRBJ2-7; cdr3_nt: TGCGCCAGCAGTCAATCGTCAACTGGGGCCTATATCTACGAGCAGTACTTC; cdr3_aa: CASSQSSTGAYIYEQYF
clone_size: few; d_call: -; cdr3_length: 13; v_call: TRBV19; j_call: TRBJ1-1; cdr3_nt: TGTGCCAGTAGTATAGGAGGGGGCACTGAAGCTTTCTTT; cdr3_aa: CASSIGGGTEAFF
clone_size: -; d_call: -; cdr3_length: 14; v_call: TRBV4-3; j_call: TRBJ2-3; cdr3_nt: TGCGCCAGCAGCCAAAGCGGTAGCACAGATACGCAGTATTTT; cdr3_aa: CASSQSGSTDTQYF
clone_size: -; d_call: -; cdr3_length: 16; v_call: TRBV4-3; j_call: TRBJ2-3; cdr3_nt: TGCGCCAGCAGCCAAGATCTACGGAATTCTGGAGATACGCAGTATTTT; cdr3_aa: CASSQDLRNSGDTQYF
clone_size: few; d_call: -; cdr3_length: 13; v_call: TRBV29-1; j_call: TRBJ1-2; cdr3_nt: TGCAGCGTTGAGGAGGGGATCCTGATGGGCTACACCTTC; cdr3_aa: CSVEEGILMGYTF
clone_size: few; d_call: -; cdr3_length: 14; v_call: TRBV4-3; j_call: TRBJ2-2; cdr3_nt: TGCGCCAGCAGCCAAGATACCGGACCCGGGGAGCTGTTTTTT; cdr3_aa: CASSQDTGPGELFF
clone_size: few; d_call: TRBD1; cdr3_length: 16; v_call: TRBV4-1; j_call: TRBJ1-2; cdr3_nt: TGCGCCAGCAGCCAAGCTCCAGGGGGCATTAACTATGGCTACACCTTC; cdr3_aa: CASSQAPGGINYGYTF
clone_size: -; d_call: TRBD1; cdr3_length: 14; v_call: TRBV5-4; j_call: TRBJ1-2; cdr3_nt: TGTGCCAGCTCCCAAGGACAGGGAAGAGATGGCTACACCTTC; cdr3_aa: CASSQGQGRDGYTF
clone_size: -; d_call: -; cdr3_length: 14; v_call: TRBV9; j_call: TRBJ1-1; cdr3_nt: TGTGCCAGCAGCGTAGGGAGCAGGGACGCTGAAGCTTTCTTT; cdr3_aa: CASSVGSRDAEAFF
clone_size: -; d_call: -; cdr3_length: 13; v_call: TRBV27; j_call: TRBJ1-6; cdr3_nt: TGTGCCAGCAGTTCAACGTGGGCCGAGTCCCTCCACTTT; cdr3_aa: CASSSTWAESLHF
clone_size: once; d_call: TRBD1; cdr3_length: 13; v_call: TRBV2; j_call: TRBJ2-3; cdr3_nt: TGTGCCAGTTGGACAGGGGCAGCAGATACGCAGTATTTT; cdr3_aa: CASWTGAADTQYF
clone_size: -; d_call: -; cdr3_length: 17; v_call: TRBV7-9; j_call: TRBJ1-2; cdr3_nt: TGTGCCAGCAGCTTACAATTCCGGGACGGAAGTTTCTATGGCTACACCTTC; cdr3_aa: CASSLQFRDGSFYGYTF
clone_size: -; d_call: -; cdr3_length: 14; v_call: TRBV4-3; j_call: TRBJ2-7; cdr3_nt: TGCGCCAGCAGCCAAGGGTCAGGACCCTACGAGCAGTACTTC; cdr3_aa: CASSQGSGPYEQYF
clone_size: -; d_call: TRBD2; cdr3_length: 13; v_call: TRBV30; j_call: TRBJ2-4; cdr3_nt: TGTGCCTTCTCCCCCGCGGGGGGGAACATTCAGTACTTC; cdr3_aa: CAFSPAGGNIQYF
clone_size: -; d_call: TRBD1; cdr3_length: 16; v_call: TRBV7-2; j_call: TRBJ2-1; cdr3_nt: TGTGCCAGCAGCCTCCATCACTACAGGGGGCATAATGAGCAGTTCTTC; cdr3_aa: CASSLHHYRGHNEQFF
clone_size: -; d_call: TRBD1; cdr3_length: 16; v_call: TRBV4-3; j_call: TRBJ2-7; cdr3_nt: TGCGCCAGCAGCCAAGATACCGGGACAGGGGGAAACGAGCAGTACTTC; cdr3_aa: CASSQDTGTGGNEQYF
clone_size: -; d_call: -; cdr3_length: 15; v_call: TRBV27; j_call: TRBJ1-2; cdr3_nt: TGTGCCAGCAGTTTATCGCCAGCCAATAACTATGGCTACACCTTC; cdr3_aa: CASSLSPANNYGYTF
clone_size: -; d_call: TRBD2; cdr3_length: 16; v_call: TRBV4-1; j_call: TRBJ2-7; cdr3_nt: TGCGCCAGCAGCCACCTACCTAGCGGGGGGGCCTACGAGCAGTACTTC; cdr3_aa: CASSHLPSGGAYEQYF
clone_size: -; d_call: -; cdr3_length: 16; v_call: TRBV9; j_call: TRBJ1-1; cdr3_nt: TGTGCCAGCAGCGTAGTTGGTGGAGGTATGAACACTGAAGCTTTCTTT; cdr3_aa: CASSVVGGGMNTEAFF
clone_size: -; d_call: -; cdr3_length: 14; v_call: TRBV7-9; j_call: TRBJ1-1; cdr3_nt: TGTGCCAGCAGCCCTAGGCCCTCCGACACTGAAGCTTTCTTT; cdr3_aa: CASSPRPSDTEAFF
clone_size: -; d_call: TRBD2; cdr3_length: 14; v_call: TRBV28; j_call: TRBJ2-3; cdr3_nt: TGTGCCAGCAGGCCGGGACTACGCACAGATACGCAGTATTTT; cdr3_aa: CASRPGLRTDTQYF
clone_size: -; d_call: -; cdr3_length: 16; v_call: TRBV7-2; j_call: TRBJ2-3; cdr3_nt: TGTGCCAGCAGCTTAGTCGGGGCATTGATTCCAGATACGCAGTATTTT; cdr3_aa: CASSLVGALIPDTQYF
clone_size: -; d_call: TRBD2; cdr3_length: 13; v_call: TRBV19; j_call: TRBJ2-7; cdr3_nt: TGTGCCAGTAGTATTGCTAGCGGGGACGAGCAGTACTTC; cdr3_aa: CASSIASGDEQYF
clone_size: few; d_call: -; cdr3_length: 15; v_call: TRBV4-3; j_call: TRBJ2-2; cdr3_nt: TGCGCCAGCAGCTCGCAGGGAGTTAACACCGGGGAGCTGTTTTTT; cdr3_aa: CASSSQGVNTGELFF
clone_size: few; d_call: -; cdr3_length: 15; v_call: TRBV4-3; j_call: TRBJ2-1; cdr3_nt: TGCGCCAGCAAGGCGGAGGCTGGCTCCTACAATGAGCAGTTCTTC; cdr3_aa: CASKAEAGSYNEQFF
clone_size: few; d_call: -; cdr3_length: 14; v_call: TRBV19; j_call: TRBJ2-1; cdr3_nt: TGTGCCAGTACATCGGCGGGGCCCTACAATGAGCAGTTCTTC; cdr3_aa: CASTSAGPYNEQFF
clone_size: -; d_call: -; cdr3_length: 13; v_call: TRBV2; j_call: TRBJ2-1; cdr3_nt: TGTGCCAGCAGTGAGGTCGGAGCAGATGAGCAGTTCTTC; cdr3_aa: CASSEVGADEQFF
clone_size: -; d_call: -; cdr3_length: 15; v_call: TRBV27; j_call: TRBJ1-5; cdr3_nt: TGTGCCAGCAGTCCGTGGACGGATAGCAATCAGCCCCAGCATTTT; cdr3_aa: CASSPWTDSNQPQHF
clone_size: -; d_call: TRBD1; cdr3_length: 13; v_call: TRBV29-1; j_call: TRBJ1-1; cdr3_nt: TGCAGCGTCAGACAGGGAAGAGACACTGAAGCTTTCTTT; cdr3_aa: CSVRQGRDTEAFF
clone_size: few; d_call: TRBD2; cdr3_length: 15; v_call: TRBV29-1; j_call: TRBJ2-2; cdr3_nt: TGCAGCGTTGAACTAGCGGGGGCCCAGCCCGGGGAGCTGTTTTTT; cdr3_aa: CSVELAGAQPGELFF
clone_size: -; d_call: TRBD1; cdr3_length: 14; v_call: TRBV19; j_call: TRBJ1-1; cdr3_nt: TGTGCCAGTAGCTCGACAGGGGGCCGCACTGAAGCTTTCTTT; cdr3_aa: CASSSTGGRTEAFF
clone_size: -; d_call: -; cdr3_length: 13; v_call: TRBV6-1; j_call: TRBJ1-2; cdr3_nt: TGTGCCACCGAGACAGGAACTAACTATGGCTACACCTTC; cdr3_aa: CATETGTNYGYTF
clone_size: few; d_call: TRBD2; cdr3_length: 16; v_call: TRBV7-2; j_call: TRBJ2-1; cdr3_nt: TGTGCCAGCAGCCTTAGCCGGAGCGGGGTATGGAATGAGCAGTTCTTC; cdr3_aa: CASSLSRSGVWNEQFF
clone_size: few; d_call: -; cdr3_length: 13; v_call: TRBV29-1; j_call: TRBJ1-1; cdr3_nt: TGCAGCGTTCCAATGACCAAGGAAACTGAAGCTTTCTTT; cdr3_aa: CSVPMTKETEAFF
clone_size: -; d_call: -; cdr3_length: 16; v_call: TRBV9; j_call: TRBJ1-4; cdr3_nt: TGTGCCAGCAGCGTAGGAGCCTGGGGAGGGAACGAAAAACTGTTTTTT; cdr3_aa: CASSVGAWGGNEKLFF
clone_size: -; d_call: TRBD1; cdr3_length: 15; v_call: TRBV7-6; j_call: TRBJ2-2; cdr3_nt: TGTGCCAGCAGCCGGGACAGGGGTGAAACCGGGGAGCTGTTTTTT; cdr3_aa: CASSRDRGETGELFF
clone_size: -; d_call: -; cdr3_length: 15; v_call: TRBV9; j_call: TRBJ1-2; cdr3_nt: TGTGCCAGCAGCGGCCCGATACAGGGAGGTTATGGCTACACCTTC; cdr3_aa: CASSGPIQGGYGYTF
clone_size: -; d_call: TRBD2; cdr3_length: 18; v_call: TRBV11-2; j_call: TRBJ2-1; cdr3_nt: TGTGCCAGCAGCTTAGGAGGGAGCGGGGGAGACTCCTACAATGAGCAGTTCTTC; cdr3_aa: CASSLGGSGGDSYNEQFF
clone_size: few; d_call: TRBD1; cdr3_length: 13; v_call: TRBV29-1; j_call: TRBJ1-2; cdr3_nt: TGCAGCGTTCCCCCGGACAGGGGGCCTGGCTACACCTTC; cdr3_aa: CSVPPDRGPGYTF
clone_size: -; d_call: -; cdr3_length: 14; v_call: TRBV12-5; j_call: TRBJ1-2; cdr3_nt: TGTGCTAGTGGTTTAGCCACAGTATCCTATGGCTACACCTTC; cdr3_aa: CASGLATVSYGYTF
clone_size: few; d_call: -; cdr3_length: 14; v_call: TRBV7-6; j_call: TRBJ2-3; cdr3_nt: TGTGCCAGCAGCTTAGCCGGCGGTACAGATACGCAGTATTTT; cdr3_aa: CASSLAGGTDTQYF
clone_size: -; d_call: -; cdr3_length: 13; v_call: TRBV7-3; j_call: TRBJ2-2; cdr3_nt: TGTGCCAGCAGCTCCCCACCCACCGGGGAGCTGTTTTTT; cdr3_aa: CASSSPPTGELFF
clone_size: few; d_call: -; cdr3_length: 15; v_call: TRBV7-9; j_call: TRBJ1-5; cdr3_nt: TGTGCCAGCAGCCCAAGCGGGTCGGGCAATCAGCCCCAGCATTTT; cdr3_aa: CASSPSGSGNQPQHF